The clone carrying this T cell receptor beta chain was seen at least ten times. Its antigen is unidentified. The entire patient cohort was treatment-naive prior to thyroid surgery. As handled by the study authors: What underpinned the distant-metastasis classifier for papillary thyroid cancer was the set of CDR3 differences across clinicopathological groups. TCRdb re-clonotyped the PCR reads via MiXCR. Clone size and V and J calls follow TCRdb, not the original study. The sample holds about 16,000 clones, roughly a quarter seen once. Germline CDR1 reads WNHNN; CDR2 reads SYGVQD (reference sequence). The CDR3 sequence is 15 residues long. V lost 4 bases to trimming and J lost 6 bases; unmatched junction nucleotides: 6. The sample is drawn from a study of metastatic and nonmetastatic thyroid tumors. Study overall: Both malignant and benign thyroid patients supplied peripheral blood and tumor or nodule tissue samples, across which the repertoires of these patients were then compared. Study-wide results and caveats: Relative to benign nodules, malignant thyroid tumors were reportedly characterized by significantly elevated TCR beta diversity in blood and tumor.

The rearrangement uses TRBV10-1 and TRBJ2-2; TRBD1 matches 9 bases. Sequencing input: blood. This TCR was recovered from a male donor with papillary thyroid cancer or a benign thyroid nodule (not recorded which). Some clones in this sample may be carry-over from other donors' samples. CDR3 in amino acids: CASSVQGAGPGELFF. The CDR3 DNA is TGCGCCAGCAGTGTACAGGGGGCAGGGCCCGGGGAGCTGTTTTTT.